Listed below are T cell receptor beta chains from one sample, sequenced in a study of T cells in Graves' hyperthyroidism and ophthalmopathy. TCRdb used MiXCR to reprocess the multiplex PCR reads, holding one entry per CDR3 protein. This table has 350,000 or so distinct CDR3 sequences, less than 20% appearing once. Sample: blood. The receptor set was obtained from a woman in her thirties or forties with Graves' ophthalmopathy. Each CDR3 is given with its conserved first and last residue. A D gene is named only where the DNA matches it firmly. Only part of the rows carry a size: once, few, many, or a class if the clone is expanded.

CDR3 DNA | CDR3 protein | V gene | clone size | J gene | D gene
TGTGCCAGCAGCCCGAGAGGGAGCGGGAGGGCCCACGAGCAGTACTTC | CASSPRGSGRAHEQYF | TRBV7-8 | many | TRBJ2-7 | TRBD2
TGTGCCAGCAGCCCCGAGAGGCGGGTATACGAGACCCAGTACTTC | CASSPERRVYETQYF | TRBV7-9 | . | TRBJ2-5 | .
TGCGCCAGCAGCCACCGACAGGGCTATGGCTACACCTTC | CASSHRQGYGYTF | TRBV4-1 | many | TRBJ1-2 | TRBD1
TGTGCCAGCAGCCCACTGGGCGGACTGAACACTGAAGCTTTCTTT | CASSPLGGLNTEAFF | TRBV6-1 | many | TRBJ1-1 | .
TGTGCCAGCAGCTTTACTAGCGTGTGGGAGCTGTTTTTT | CASSFTSVWELFF | TRBV7-2 | . | TRBJ2-2 | TRBD2
TGTGCCAGCAGCTTCGGTGGCAGCTCTTTCGAGCAGTACTTC | CASSFGGSSFEQYF | TRBV5-5 | . | TRBJ2-7 | .
TGCGCCAGCAGCTTGGAGGGGACCAGGACGGGTGAAGCTTTCTTT | CASSLEGTRTGEAFF | TRBV5-1 | many | TRBJ1-1 | .
TGCAGCGCCAGGGGAAGCGCGAATCCTTGGGAGACCCAGTACTTC | CSARGSANPWETQYF | TRBV29-1 | many | TRBJ2-5 | .
TGTGCCAGCAGCCAAGCTCAGGGGCCCAATCATGTCAGCTCTGGAAACACCATATATTTT | CASSQAQGPNHVSSGNTIYF | TRBV4-2 | many | TRBJ1-3 | .
TGTGCCATCAGGTCCTCAGGGTTCAGGGGAGAGACCCAGTACTTC | CAIRSSGFRGETQYF | TRBV10-3 | many | TRBJ2-5 | .
TGTGCCAGCAGTCCAGAACCGGGACACTCAAACACTGAAGCTTTCTTT | CASSPEPGHSNTEAFF | TRBV28 | many | TRBJ1-1 | .
TGTGCCAGCAGCCCCTTTACAGCAGTAAATCAGCCCCAGCATTTT | CASSPFTAVNQPQHF | TRBV28 | many | TRBJ1-5 | .
TGCAGTGCCCTTCCAGGGTACTCTGGAAACACCATATATTTT | CSALPGYSGNTIYF | TRBV20-1 | many | TRBJ1-3 | .
TGTGCCAGCAGCGAGTCTCCAGTGAGCCCCTCTAACTATGGCTACACCTTC | CASSESPVSPSNYGYTF | TRBV9 | many | TRBJ1-2 | .
TGTGCCTGGATTCAGTACACTGAAGCTTTCTTT | CAWIQYTEAFF | TRBV30 | once | TRBJ1-1 | .
TGTGCCAGCAGGGGGACAGGGTCTCTATATGGCTACACCTTC | CASRGTGSLYGYTF | TRBV2 | many | TRBJ1-2 | TRBD1
TGTGCCATCAGTATCAAGTCAGGGGCTAACTATGGCTACACCTTC | CAISIKSGANYGYTF | TRBV10-3 | many | TRBJ1-2 | .
TGTGCCAGCAGGTTCCTCCCGGCGAACAAACACTACGAGCAGTACTTC | CASRFLPANKHYEQYF | TRBV11-2 | many | TRBJ2-7 | .
TGTGCCAGCAGCTTAGTCATCGGGGGCCAAGAGACCCAGTACTTC | CASSLVIGGQETQYF | TRBV7-9 | many | TRBJ2-5 | .
TGCAGCGTTGGCGGTCAAGACAACTACGAGCAGTACTTC | CSVGGQDNYEQYF | TRBV29-1 | . | TRBJ2-7 | .
TGCGCCAGCAGCCAAGATCCCTATCTGAGGACCGGGGAGCTGTTTTTT | CASSQDPYLRTGELFF | TRBV4-1 | . | TRBJ2-2 | .
TGTGCCAGCAGTTTCATTACGACAGTAAACACTGAAGCTTTCTTT | CASSFITTVNTEAFF | TRBV6-2/TRBV6-3 | many | TRBJ1-1 | .
TGTGCCAGCCCCGGGACAACTAACACCGGGGAGCTGTTTTTT | CASPGTTNTGELFF | TRBV11-2 | . | TRBJ2-2 | .
TGCGCCAGCAGCTTGGACGTAGCAATACCTGGAAACACCATATATTTT | CASSLDVAIPGNTIYF | TRBV5-1 | many | TRBJ1-3 | .
TGTGCCTGGATCCCGGACATAACGAACTATGGCTACACCTTC | CAWIPDITNYGYTF | TRBV30 | many | TRBJ1-2 | .
TGTGCCAGCACCCGGGGAATGAACACTGAAGCTTTCTTT | CASTRGMNTEAFF | TRBV9 | many | TRBJ1-1 | .
TGTGCCAGCAGTTACTCGAGGGTCTACGAGCAGTACTTC | CASSYSRVYEQYF | TRBV6-5 | many | TRBJ2-7 | .